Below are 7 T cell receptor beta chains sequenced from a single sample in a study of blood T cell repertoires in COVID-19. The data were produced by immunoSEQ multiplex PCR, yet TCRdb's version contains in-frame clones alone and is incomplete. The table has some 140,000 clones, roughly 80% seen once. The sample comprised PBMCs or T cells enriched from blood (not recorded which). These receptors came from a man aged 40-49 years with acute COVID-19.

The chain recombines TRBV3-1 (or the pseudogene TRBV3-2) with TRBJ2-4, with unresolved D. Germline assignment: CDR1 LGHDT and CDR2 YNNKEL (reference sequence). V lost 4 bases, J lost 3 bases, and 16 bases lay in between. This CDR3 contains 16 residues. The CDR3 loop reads CASSLSTYLGKNIQYF. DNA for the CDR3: TGTGCCAGCAGCCTCTCGACTTACTTGGGCAAAAACATTCAGTACTTC.

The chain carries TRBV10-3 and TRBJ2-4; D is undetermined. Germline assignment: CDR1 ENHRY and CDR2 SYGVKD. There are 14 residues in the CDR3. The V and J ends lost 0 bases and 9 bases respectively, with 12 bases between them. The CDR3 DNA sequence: TGTGCCATCAGTGAGTCTCCGGAGATGGGCATTCAGTACTTC. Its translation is CAISESPEMGIQYF.

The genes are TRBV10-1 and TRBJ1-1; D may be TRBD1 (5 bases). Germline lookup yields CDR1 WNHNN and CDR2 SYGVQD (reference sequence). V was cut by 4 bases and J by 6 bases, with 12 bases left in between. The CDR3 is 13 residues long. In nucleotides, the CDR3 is TGCGCCAGCAGTGCGGGGACTATGGCTGAAGCTTTCTTT. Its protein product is CASSAGTMAEAFF.

In DNA, the CDR3 is TGTGCCAGCAGTGTGACAGGGGGCGAAGGTGAAAAACTGTTTTTT. Its protein product is CASSVTGGEGEKLFF. V usage is TRBV28 and J usage is TRBJ1-4; 10 bases match TRBD1. This CDR3 region has 15 residues. V was pared by 5 bases and J by 7 bases, with 7 bases of the junction left unmatched. Germline lookup yields CDR1 MDHEN and CDR2 SYDVKM.

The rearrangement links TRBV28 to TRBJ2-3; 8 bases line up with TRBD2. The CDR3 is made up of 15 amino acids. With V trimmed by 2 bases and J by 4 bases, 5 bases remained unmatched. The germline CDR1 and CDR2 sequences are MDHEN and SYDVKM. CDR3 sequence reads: CASSLGRGGPDTQYF. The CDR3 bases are TGTGCCAGCAGTTTAGGACGGGGGGGCCCAGATACGCAGTATTTT.

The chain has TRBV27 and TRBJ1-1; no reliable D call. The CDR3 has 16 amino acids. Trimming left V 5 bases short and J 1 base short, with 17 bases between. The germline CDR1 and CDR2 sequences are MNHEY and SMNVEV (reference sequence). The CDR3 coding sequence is TGTGCCAGCAGTACAGACCCAGGCCGGCGGAACACTGAAGCTTTCTTT. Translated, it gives CASSTDPGRRNTEAFF.

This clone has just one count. The CDR3 here is CASSLLGGGVGADTQYF. For the CDR3, the DNA is TGTGCCAGCAGCTTACTGGGAGGGGGAGTGGGCGCAGATACGCAGTATTTT. The chain recombines TRBV7-2 with TRBJ2-3; D might be TRBD2 (7 bases). Trimming stripped 2 bases from V and 4 bases from J, with 19 bases between. The CDR3 spans 17 residues. CDR1 and CDR2 (germline): SGHTA, FQGNSA.